Below are 16 T cell receptor beta chains sequenced from a single sample in a study of cytomegalovirus exposure and HLA in healthy donors. Researchers ran the PCR with 60 Vbeta and 13 Jbeta primers. Produced via immunoSEQ multiplex PCR; TCRdb's table is partial and in-frame only. The top ten clones hold 3.5% to 5% of a sample with some 130,000 clones, more than 65% of them seen once. Sequences were obtained from PBMCs. Every receptor here comes from a male donor in good health and CMV-seropositive.

This sequence joins TRBV2 and TRBJ1-3; D remains unclear. Trimming took 6 bases from V and 0 from J, leaving 6 bases between them. Germline V gene lookup returns CDR1 SNHLY and CDR2 FYNNEI. The CDR3 totals 13 residues. CDR3 DNA: TGTGCCAGCAGCCAGGACTCTGGAAACACCATATATTTT. Translating it yields CASSQDSGNTIYF.

This clone showed up just once. The chain combines TRBV20-1 with TRBJ2-1; perhaps TRBD2 as D (6 bases). From germline, CDR1 is DFQATT and CDR2 SNEGSKA (reference sequence). This CDR3 has 11 amino acids. Trimming stripped 7 bases from V and 9 bases from J, with 13 bases between. CDR3: CSVGGRVEQFF. The CDR3 bases are TGCAGTGTCGGGGGTCGAGTTGAGCAGTTCTTC.

The chain is built from TRBV6-5 and TRBJ1-1; D unclear. Germline-derived CDR1 and CDR2 are MNHEY and SVGAGI. V was trimmed by 5 bases and J by 0 bases, leaving 10 bases between them. The CDR3 loop spans 14 amino acids. This chain's CDR3 is CASSEGIMNTEAFF. DNA of the CDR3: TGTGCCAGCAGTGAGGGAATCATGAACACTGAAGCTTTCTTT.

The genes are TRBV6-5 and TRBJ1-3; D gene ambiguous. Trimming took 9 bases from V and 4 from J, leaving 7 bases between them. Per the germline V gene, CDR1 is MNHEY and CDR2 is SVGAGI. The CDR3 length is 11 residues. CDR3 region: CASVQGNTIYF. CDR3 DNA: TGTGCCAGTGTCCAGGGAAACACCATATATTTT.

In this sample, this clone turned up once. This rearrangement joins TRBV28 to TRBJ2-1, with 7 bases identical to TRBD1. The J segment lost 3 bases and the V segment lost 5 bases, leaving 10 bases of the junction unmatched. Germline lookup yields CDR1 MDHEN and CDR2 SYDVKM. CDR3 length: 16 amino acids. The CDR3 spells CASSPKGRGYYNEQFF. The CDR3 DNA sequence: TGTGCCAGCAGTCCGAAAGGCAGGGGGTACTACAATGAGCAGTTCTTC.

The chain has TRBV9 and TRBJ2-3; 9 nucleotides agree with TRBD2. CDR3 length equals 15 residues. CDR1 SGDLS and CDR2 YYNGEE come from the germline V gene. V lost 0 bases, J lost 5 bases, and 4 bases stayed unmatched. CDR3 amino acids: CASSVDWREGDTQYF. The CDR3 nucleotides are TGTGCCAGCAGCGTAGATTGGCGGGAGGGAGATACGCAGTATTTT.

In its sample, this clone was seen once. The chain uses TRBV6-5 and TRBJ2-7, with D tentatively TRBD2 (7 bases). Trimming left V 7 bases short and J 5 bases short, with 21 bases between. Germline lookup yields CDR1 MNHEY and CDR2 SVGAGI. The CDR3 consists of 15 residues. The CDR3 DNA reads as TGTGCCAGCATGGGGGCAGGAGGGGGGGCCCACGAGCAGTACTTC. Its translation is CASMGAGGGAHEQYF.

The chain couples TRBV9 to TRBJ2-3, with TRBD1 matching 9 bases. The CDR3 runs 17 residues. Trimming took 0 bases from V and 8 from J; bases not matched to a gene: 13. Germline V CDR1 and CDR2: SGDLS, YYNGEE. The chain's CDR3 is CASSVVAGTGTPGTQYF. DNA for the CDR3: TGTGCCAGCAGCGTAGTGGCCGGGACAGGGACACCCGGTACGCAGTATTTT.

The rearrangement uses TRBV5-1 and TRBJ2-1, with 8 nucleotides matching TRBD1. V was pared by 5 bases and J by 5 bases, with 15 bases of the junction left unmatched. This CDR3 is 17 amino acids long. Per germline, CDR1 SGHRS and CDR2 YFSETQ. CDR3 region: CASSLPPSGGRDNEQFF. In nucleotides, the CDR3 is TGCGCCAGCAGTCTACCCCCCTCAGGGGGCAGGGACAATGAGCAGTTCTTC.

The chain carries TRBV28 and TRBJ2-5; the match to TRBD2 covers 14 bases. After removal of 5 bases from V and 13 bases from J, the junction contained 18 bases not matched to a gene. The CDR3 length is 17 residues. Germline V gene data show CDR1 as MDHEN and CDR2 as SYDVKM. The CDR3 protein is CASSRPGLAGAVWGGYF. As DNA, the CDR3 is TGTGCCAGCAGTCGACCGGGACTAGCGGGAGCGGTATGGGGGGGGTACTTC.

The chain carries TRBV6-5 and TRBJ2-4; no firm D call. The CDR3 loop spans 11 amino acids. Germline V gene sequence: CDR1 MNHEY, CDR2 SVGAGI. V was cut by 5 bases and J by 5 bases, with 4 bases left in between. The CDR3 bases are TGTGCCAGCAGTCGCGAAAACATTCAGTACTTC. Translating gives CASSRENIQYF.

The chain links TRBV28 to TRBJ2-5; TRBD1 might be the D (6 bases). The end of the DNA fits TRBJ2-7 better, so the J call may be wrong. In germline, CDR1 is MDHEN, CDR2 SYDVKM. The CDR3 has 11 residues. As DNA, the CDR3 is TGTGCCATTGGACAGATCTACGAGCAGTACTTC. Translation gives CAIGQIYEQYF.

The chain combines TRBV19 with TRBJ2-1, with TRBD1 matching over 7 bases. The CDR3 totals 13 residues. Trimming cost V 3 bases and J 7 bases; bases outside gene matches: 3. Germline lookup yields CDR1 LNHDA and CDR2 SQIVND (reference sequence). The CDR3 loop is CASSIEGANEQFF. CDR3 DNA: TGTGCCAGTAGTATCGAGGGGGCGAATGAGCAGTTCTTC.

This chain links TRBV5-1 with TRBJ2-7; TRBD2 agrees at 12 bases. The CDR3 extends over 17 amino acids. CDR1 and CDR2 from the germline V gene are SGHRS and YFSETQ. Losses at the gene ends were 0 bases for V and 7 bases for J; bases not matched to a gene: 11. The chain's CDR3 is CASSLGRATSGSGEQYF. The DNA for the CDR3 is TGCGCCAGCAGCTTGGGTCGTGCGACTAGCGGGAGTGGTGAGCAGTACTTC.

V is TRBV18 and J is TRBJ1-2; perhaps TRBD1 as D (5 bases). With 4 bases removed from V and 4 bases from J, the gap between germline ends came to 16 bases. This CDR3 has 15 residues. Germline V gives CDR1 KGHSH, CDR2 LQKENI. CDR3 in amino acids: CASSQTREGGYGYTF. The DNA of the CDR3 is TGTGCCAGCTCACAAACCAGGGAGGGCGGCTATGGCTACACCTTC. The whole variable domain, remainder taken from reference TRBV18 and TRBJ1-2, is NAGVMQNPRHLVRRRGQEARLRCSPMKGHSHVYWYRQLPEEGLKFMVYLQKENIIDESGMPKERFSAEFPKEGPSILRIQQVVRGDSAAYFCASSQTREGGYGYTFGSGTRLTVV.

The rearrangement uses TRBV6-1 and TRBJ1-5; perhaps TRBD1 as D (5 bases). Trimming removed 5 bases at V and 3 bases at J, with 11 bases between. Looked up from germline, CDR1 is MNHNS and CDR2 is SASEGT. CDR3 length equals 14 residues. The CDR3 here is CASSTDSLNQPQHF. The CDR3 nucleotides read TGTGCCAGCAGTACTGACAGCCTCAATCAGCCCCAGCATTTT.